These 22 T cell receptor beta chains share one sample of origin, sequenced in a study of T-cell reconstitution after alpha-beta-depleted transplantation in children. TCRbeta library construction was performed incorporating unique molecular identifiers. TCRdb redid the calling of the PCR reads with MiXCR, one entry per CDR3 protein. The sample consists of about 540,000 distinct CDR3 sequences, 15% to 20% of them appearing once. Specimen: PBMCs from the stem cell graft donor, collected from the stem cell graft. These receptors were obtained from a human donor who donated a stem cell graft to a child with acute lymphoblastic leukemia.

In this sample, this clonotype turned up a few times. V gene TRBV7-9 combines with J gene TRBJ2-1, with D hard to call. CDR3 size: 16 residues. Germline CDR1 is SEHNR and CDR2 is FQNEAQ (reference sequence). V lost 6 bases and J 10 bases, leaving 25 bases between the germline ends. DNA for the CDR3: TGTGCCAGCAGTTTCCTAATACGGTTCCCGCTTGAGGAGCAGTTCTTC. Translation: CASSFLIRFPLEEQFF.

This clonotype turned up a few times. The chain has TRBV28 and TRBJ2-2; D remains unclear. CDR3 size: 15 residues. Trimming pared 5 bases from V and 4 bases from J, leaving 14 bases between. CDR1 and CDR2 (germline): MDHEN, SYDVKM. Here the CDR3 reads CASSQIDSITGELFF. The CDR3 DNA reads as TGTGCCAGCAGTCAGATTGACTCAATCACCGGGGAGCTGTTTTTT.

This chain joins TRBV21-1 and TRBJ1-2; TRBD1 was called by the table and not checked on the DNA. TRBV21-1 is a pseudogene locus. This CDR3 has 14 residues. CDR3 region: CASSARGQDYGYTF. The CDR3 DNA sequence: TGTGCCAGCAGCGCCCGGGGACAGGACTATGGCTACACCTTC.

The table lists this clonotype with a few counts. V usage is TRBV27 and J usage is TRBJ2-1; TRBD1 aligns across 8 bases. Germline V gene data show CDR1 as MNHEY and CDR2 as SMNVEV (reference sequence). The CDR3 covers 14 residues. J gave up 6 bases and V 3 bases, and 4 bases lay outside the gene matches. The CDR3 coding sequence is TGTGCCAGCAGTTTTCAGGGGGCCAGCAATGAGCAGTTCTTC. This gives the protein CASSFQGASNEQFF.

This chain links TRBV12-3 or TRBV12-4 with TRBJ2-3; perhaps D is TRBD1 or TRBD2 (5 bases each). V lost 7 bases and J 3 bases, leaving 17 bases between the germline ends. The length of the CDR3 is 15 residues. The DNA of the CDR3 is TGTGCCAGCATTAACATAGAGGGGCCGACAGATACGCAGTATTTT. Translated: CASINIEGPTDTQYF.

In this sample, this clonotype turned up a few times. The V gene is TRBV14, the J gene TRBJ1-4, with 9 nucleotides matching TRBD1. The CDR3 is 16 amino acids. Germline values: CDR1 SGHDN, CDR2 FVKESK. Trimming removed 1 base from V and 8 bases from J; junction bases left unmatched: 8. CDR3 nucleotides: TGTGCCAGCAGCCAAGCGGTTTATGGGACAGGGGAAAAACTGTTTTTT. It is translated as CASSQAVYGTGEKLFF.

This clonotype turned up a few times. V is TRBV4-2 and J is TRBJ1-5; no reliable D call. This CDR3 comprises 16 residues. V lost 2 bases and J 3 bases, leaving 14 bases between the germline ends. Germline CDR1 LGHNA, CDR2 YNFKEQ. CDR3 DNA: TGTGCCAGCAGCCAAACACCGGTTGGAGTCAATCAGCCCCAGCATTTT. Translation: CASSQTPVGVNQPQHF.

In its sample, this clonotype was seen a few times. The chain has TRBV10-3 and TRBJ2-1; 8 nucleotides match TRBD2. The V segment lost 6 bases and the J segment 7 bases; nucleotides outside the gene matches: 5. Germline V gene data show CDR1 as ENHRY and CDR2 as SYGVKD. The CDR3 covers 13 residues. Written as DNA, the CDR3 is TGTGCCATCAGAAGGACTAGCTTGAATGAGCAGTTCTTC. Its translation is CAIRRTSLNEQFF.

The J gene is TRBJ2-1, the V gene TRBV5-1; D is undetermined. Germline values: CDR1 SGHRS, CDR2 YFSETQ. Trimming left V 3 bases short and J 10 bases short, with 17 bases between. CDR3 length: 14 residues. The CDR3 sequence is CASSSVGLAGEQFF. In nucleotides, the CDR3 is TGCGCCAGCAGCTCCGTAGGTTTAGCCGGGGAGCAGTTCTTC.

A word on this clonotype: A read error may produce the germline difference seen at one junction end. The V gene is TRBV5-6, the J gene TRBJ2-3; D unresolved. This CDR3 spans 13 amino acids. Per germline, CDR1 SGHDT and CDR2 YYEEEE. The CDR3 spells CASSFGWPDMQYF. CDR3 bases: TGTGCCAGCAGCTTCGGATGGCCAGATATGCAGTATTTT.

With respect to this clonotype: This may arise from a read error, as a much more abundant clone is one base away. The chain couples TRBV5-1 to TRBJ2-6; D might be TRBD1 or TRBD2, each matching 5 bases. The CDR3 totals 17 residues. Per germline, CDR1 SGHRS and CDR2 YFSETQ. This CDR3 is CASSSWTGRTGANGLTF. As DNA, the CDR3 is TGCGCCAGCAGCTCTTGGACCGGGCGGACTGGGGCCAACGGCCTGACTTTC. The entire variable domain, with the rest obtained from reference TRBV5-1 and TRBJ2-6, is as follows: KAGVTQTPRYLIKTRGQQVTLSCSPISGHRSVSWYQQTPGQGLQFLFEYFSETQRNKGNFPGRFSGRQFSNSRSEMNVSTLELGDSALYLCASSSWTGRTGANGLTFGAGSRLTVL.

The V gene is TRBV5-1, the J gene TRBJ2-6, with D possibly being TRBD1 (6 bases). The V end was cut by 2 bases, the J end by 1 base, with 10 bases between. The CDR3 is 16 residues long. Germline assignment: CDR1 SGHRS and CDR2 YFSETQ. The CDR3: CASSFYRVSGANVLTF. The CDR3 DNA reads as TGCGCCAGCAGCTTCTACAGGGTATCTGGGGCCAACGTCCTGACTTTC. Together with reference TRBV5-1 and TRBJ2-6, the CDR3 gives the full variable domain: KAGVTQTPRYLIKTRGQQVTLSCSPISGHRSVSWYQQTPGQGLQFLFEYFSETQRNKGNFPGRFSGRQFSNSRSEMNVSTLELGDSALYLCASSFYRVSGANVLTFGAGSRLTVL.

This clonotype showed up many times. This sequence joins TRBV20-1 and TRBJ2-5; TRBD2 might be the D (6 bases). The CDR3 spans 15 residues. With 6 bases removed from V and 2 bases from J, the gap between germline ends came to 19 bases. Germline CDR1 reads DFQATT; CDR2 reads SNEGSKA (reference sequence). The CDR3 loop reads CSALRGEEAQETQYF. The CDR3 DNA reads TGCAGTGCCCTTCGCGGGGAGGAGGCACAAGAGACCCAGTACTTC.

The rearrangement links TRBV7-2 to TRBJ2-7, with D possibly being TRBD2 (6 bases). This CDR3 has 15 amino acids. From germline, CDR1 is SGHTA and CDR2 FQGNSA. V shed 5 bases and J shed 4 bases, with 18 bases lying between them. CDR3 protein: CASSPSGLLGYEQYF. The DNA for the CDR3 is TGTGCCAGCAGCCCCTCGGGACTTCTCGGGTACGAGCAGTACTTC.

This clonotype appeared a few times. The CDR3 here is CASSSDGGVTEAFF. The CDR3 DNA is TGTGCCAGCAGTTCCGATGGGGGGGTAACTGAAGCTTTCTTT. The chain recombines TRBV6-5 with TRBJ1-1, with D possibly being TRBD1 (5 bases). V was cut by 4 bases and J by 5 bases, with 14 bases left in between. The CDR3 contains 14 residues. CDR1 MNHEY and CDR2 SVGAGI come from the germline V gene.

This clonotype has only a few counts. CDR3 DNA: TGCGCCAGCAACGACAGGTTCGGCTACACCTTC. Encoded protein: CASNDRFGYTF. This sequence joins TRBV5-1 and TRBJ1-2; a possible D gene is TRBD1 (6 bases). The germline CDR1 and CDR2 sequences are SGHRS and YFSETQ. This CDR3 is 11 amino acids long. V dropped 6 bases and J dropped 8 bases, with 11 bases sitting between them.

This chain connects TRBV27 to TRBJ2-1, with D maybe TRBD2 (5 bases). The germline gives CDR1 MNHEY, CDR2 SMNVEV (reference sequence). V was trimmed by 3 bases and J by 6 bases, leaving 12 bases between them. The CDR3 contains 14 residues. The CDR3 spells CASSFPLGSNEQFF. CDR3 nucleotide sequence: TGTGCCAGCAGTTTTCCCCTGGGGAGCAATGAGCAGTTCTTC.

The CDR3 DNA follows: TGTGCCAGCAGCTTGTTGAGGCAAAACATTCAGTACTTC. Protein sequence: CASSLLRQNIQYF. V is TRBV5-6 and J is TRBJ2-4; no clear D gene. Trimming took 1 base from V and 5 from J, leaving 7 bases between them. The CDR3 totals 13 residues. The germline V gene has CDR1 SGHDT and CDR2 YYEEEE.

The J gene is TRBJ1-1, the V gene TRBV27; 8 bases are a match to TRBD1. J lost 6 bases, V lost 4 bases, and 10 bases had no gene match. Per germline, CDR1 MNHEY and CDR2 SMNVEV (reference sequence). CDR3 length: 15 amino acids. CDR3 coding DNA: TGTGCCAGCAGTTCTTACAGGACAGGGCTCCCTGAAGCTTTCTTT. Translating gives CASSSYRTGLPEAFF.

This clonotype turned up a few times. The chain has TRBV5-1 and TRBJ2-1; TRBD1 aligns across 11 bases. V shed 6 bases, J shed 2 bases, and the junction held 4 bases outside the gene matches. The CDR3 is 15 residues long. CDR1 is SGHRS, CDR2 YFSETQ, per germline. The CDR3 is CASKTGQGAYNEQFF. The CDR3 region has the DNA TGCGCCAGCAAGACGGGACAGGGGGCCTACAATGAGCAGTTCTTC. Full variable domain (rest looked up from reference TRBV5-1 and TRBJ2-1): KAGVTQTPRYLIKTRGQQVTLSCSPISGHRSVSWYQQTPGQGLQFLFEYFSETQRNKGNFPGRFSGRQFSNSRSEMNVSTLELGDSALYLCASKTGQGAYNEQFFGPGTRLTVL.

In its sample, this clonotype was seen a few times. V is TRBV15 and J is TRBJ2-3; 12 positions agree with TRBD2. The CDR3 has 18 amino acids. Germline lookup yields CDR1 LNHNV and CDR2 YYDKDF (reference sequence). Trimming at V came to 2 bases and at J to 8 bases, leaving 14 bases not matched to a gene. The CDR3, as DNA: TGTGCCACCAGCAGACCCACTATTGGGACTAGCGGGTTGGGTACGCAGTATTTT. This codes for CATSRPTIGTSGLGTQYF.

This clonotype was recorded a few times. The chain employs TRBV4-2 and TRBJ2-5; 9 bases fit TRBD2. The germline V gene has CDR1 LGHNA and CDR2 YNFKEQ. This CDR3 has 16 residues. J gave up 5 bases and V 2 bases, and 9 bases lay outside the gene matches. The CDR3 nucleotides read TGTGCCAGCAGCCAAAACCCGCTAGCGGGAAGTGAGACCCAGTACTTC. The encoded protein is CASSQNPLAGSETQYF.